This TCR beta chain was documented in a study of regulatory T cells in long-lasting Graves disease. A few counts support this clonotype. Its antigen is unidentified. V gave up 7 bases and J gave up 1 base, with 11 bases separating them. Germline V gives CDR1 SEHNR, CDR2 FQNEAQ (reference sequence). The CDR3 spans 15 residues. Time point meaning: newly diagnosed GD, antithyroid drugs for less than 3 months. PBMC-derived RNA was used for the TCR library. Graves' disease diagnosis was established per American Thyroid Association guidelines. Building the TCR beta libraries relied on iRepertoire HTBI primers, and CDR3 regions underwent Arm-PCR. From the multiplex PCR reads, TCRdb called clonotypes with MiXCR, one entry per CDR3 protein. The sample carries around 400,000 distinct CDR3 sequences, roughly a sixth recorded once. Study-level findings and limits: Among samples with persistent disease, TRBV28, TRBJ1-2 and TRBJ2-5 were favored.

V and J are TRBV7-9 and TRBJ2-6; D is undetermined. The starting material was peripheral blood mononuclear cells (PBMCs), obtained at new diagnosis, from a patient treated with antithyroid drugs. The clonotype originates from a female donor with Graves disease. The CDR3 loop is CASTTTASGANVLTF. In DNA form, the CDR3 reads TGTGCCAGCACGACGACGGCGTCTGGGGCCAACGTCCTGACTTTC.